The sequence of this TCR beta chain was determined in a study of CD8 T cells in ankylosing spondylitis. The study, taken as a whole, reports: A subset of motif variants has previously been described in the synovial fluid and blood of reactive arthritis. In ankylosing spondylitis blood, a motif of roughly eight highly homologous TCR beta variants appeared characteristic. Significantly higher representation of disease-linked clones was reported for matched ankylosing spondylitis synovial fluid.

As to this clonotype: Its antigen is unidentified.

TCRdb fed the 5' RACE reads into MiXCR, producing one record per CDR3 protein. The table records about 200,000 distinct CDR3 sequences, 20% to 30% of them present only once. The germline CDR1 and CDR2 sequences are SQVTM and ANQGSEA. The CDR3 runs to 13 residues. V lost 4 bases and J lost 7; bases outside the gene matches: 8. The genes are TRBV29-1 and TRBJ2-7, with 9 bases aligning to TRBD2. The clonotype comes from a male donor with ankylosing spondylitis or in good health (not recorded which). Sequencing was carried out using blood, either unsorted or a sorted T cell fraction (not recorded which). CDR3 region: CSVALAGLGEQYF. CDR3 bases: TGCAGCGTTGCCCTAGCGGGACTGGGGGAGCAGTACTTC.